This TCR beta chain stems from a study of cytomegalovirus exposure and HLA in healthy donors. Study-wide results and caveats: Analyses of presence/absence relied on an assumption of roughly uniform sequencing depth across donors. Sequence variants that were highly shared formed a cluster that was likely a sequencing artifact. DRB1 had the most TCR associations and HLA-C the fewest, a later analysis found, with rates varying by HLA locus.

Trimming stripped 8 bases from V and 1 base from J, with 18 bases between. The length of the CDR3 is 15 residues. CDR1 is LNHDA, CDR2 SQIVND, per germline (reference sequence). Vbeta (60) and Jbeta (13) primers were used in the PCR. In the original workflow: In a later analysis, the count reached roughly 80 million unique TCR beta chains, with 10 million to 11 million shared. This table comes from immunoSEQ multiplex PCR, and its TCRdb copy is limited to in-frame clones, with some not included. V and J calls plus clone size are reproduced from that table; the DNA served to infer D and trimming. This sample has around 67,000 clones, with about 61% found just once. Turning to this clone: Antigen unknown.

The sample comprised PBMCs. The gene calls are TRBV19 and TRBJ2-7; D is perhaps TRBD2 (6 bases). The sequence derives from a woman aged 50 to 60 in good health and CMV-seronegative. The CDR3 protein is CASAGVTSGSYEQYF. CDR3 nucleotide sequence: TGTGCCAGTGCAGGAGTTACAAGCGGGTCCTACGAGCAGTACTTC.